The subject of this entry is one T cell receptor (beta chain). Its antigen is not known. The PCR employed 60 Vbeta primers together with 13 Jbeta primers. The data were produced by immunoSEQ multiplex PCR, yet TCRdb's version contains in-frame clones alone and is incomplete. Of 160,000 or so clones in the sample, over 70% were seen once. Trimming shortened V by 1 base and J by 6 bases, and 10 bases separated the two germline ends. Germline-derived CDR1 and CDR2 are SEHNR and FQNEAQ (reference sequence). This CDR3 is 13 amino acids long. These data are taken from a study of cytomegalovirus exposure and HLA in healthy donors. Broader study findings: A missense variant in DCLRE1C was later tied to TCR beta V- and J-gene trimming.

The chain combines TRBV7-9 with TRBJ2-7, with D possibly TRBD2 on 6 matching bases. Material: PBMCs. This TCR came from a man aged 35-49 years in good health and CMV-seronegative. The chain's CDR3 is CASSLDLASEQYF. CDR3 DNA sequence: TGTGCCAGCAGCTTAGACCTAGCGAGCGAGCAGTACTTC. The whole variable domain, remainder taken from reference TRBV7-9 and TRBJ2-7, is DTGVSQNPRHKITKRGQNVTFRCDPISEHNRLYWYRQTLGQGPEFLTYFQNEAQLEKSRLLSDRFSAERPKGSFSTLEIQRTEQGDSAMYLCASSLDLASEQYFGPGTRLTVT.